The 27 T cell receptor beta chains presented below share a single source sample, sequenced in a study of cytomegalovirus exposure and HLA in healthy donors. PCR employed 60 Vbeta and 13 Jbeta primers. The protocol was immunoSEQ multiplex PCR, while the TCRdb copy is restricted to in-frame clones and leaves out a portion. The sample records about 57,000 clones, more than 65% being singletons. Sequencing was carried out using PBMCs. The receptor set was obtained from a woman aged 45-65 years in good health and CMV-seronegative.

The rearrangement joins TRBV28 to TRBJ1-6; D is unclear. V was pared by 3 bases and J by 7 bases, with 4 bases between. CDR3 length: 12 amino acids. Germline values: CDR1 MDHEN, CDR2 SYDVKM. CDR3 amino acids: CASSFRNSPLHF. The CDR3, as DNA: TGTGCCAGCAGTTTCCGGAATTCACCCCTCCACTTT.

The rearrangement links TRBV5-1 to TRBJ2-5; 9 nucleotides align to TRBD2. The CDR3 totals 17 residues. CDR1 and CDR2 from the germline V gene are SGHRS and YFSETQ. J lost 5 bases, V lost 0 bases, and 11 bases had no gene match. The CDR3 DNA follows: TGCGCCAGCAGCTTGGGGGGGGCCGGGACTAGCTACGAGACCCAGTACTTC. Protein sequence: CASSLGGAGTSYETQYF.

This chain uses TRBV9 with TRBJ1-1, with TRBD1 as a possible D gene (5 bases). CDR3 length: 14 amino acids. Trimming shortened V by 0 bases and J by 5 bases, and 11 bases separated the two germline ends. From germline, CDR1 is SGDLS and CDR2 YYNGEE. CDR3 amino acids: CASSVAPGSTEAFF. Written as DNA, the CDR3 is TGTGCCAGCAGCGTAGCCCCAGGGTCAACTGAAGCTTTCTTT.

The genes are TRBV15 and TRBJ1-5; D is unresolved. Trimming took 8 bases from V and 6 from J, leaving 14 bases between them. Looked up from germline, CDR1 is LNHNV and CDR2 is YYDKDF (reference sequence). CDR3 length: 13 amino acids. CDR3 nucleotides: TGTGCCACCGGGGTCAAGGAGGGTCAGCCCCAGCATTTT. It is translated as CATGVKEGQPQHF.

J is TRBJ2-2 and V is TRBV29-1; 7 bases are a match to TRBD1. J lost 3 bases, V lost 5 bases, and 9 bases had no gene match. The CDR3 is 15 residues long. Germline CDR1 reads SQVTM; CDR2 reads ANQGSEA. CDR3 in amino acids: CSVTARDSHTGELFF. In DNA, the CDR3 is TGCAGCGTTACCGCCCGGGACAGCCACACCGGGGAGCTGTTTTTT.

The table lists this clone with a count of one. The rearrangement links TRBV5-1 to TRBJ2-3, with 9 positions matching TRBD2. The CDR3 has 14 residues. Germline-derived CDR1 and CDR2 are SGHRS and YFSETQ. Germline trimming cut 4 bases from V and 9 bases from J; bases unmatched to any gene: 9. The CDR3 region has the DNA TGCGCCAGCAGCATCGGGCGGGAGGGGGGAACGCAGTATTTT. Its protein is CASSIGREGGTQYF.

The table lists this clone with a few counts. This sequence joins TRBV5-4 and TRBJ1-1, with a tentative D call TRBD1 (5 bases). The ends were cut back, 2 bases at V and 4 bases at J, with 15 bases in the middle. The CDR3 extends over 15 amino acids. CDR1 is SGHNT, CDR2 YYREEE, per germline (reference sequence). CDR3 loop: CASSFHGAWATEAFF. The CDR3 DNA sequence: TGTGCCAGCAGCTTTCATGGGGCTTGGGCCACTGAAGCTTTCTTT. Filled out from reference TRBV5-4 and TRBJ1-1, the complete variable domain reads ETGVTQSPTHLIKTRGQQVTLRCSSQSGHNTVSWYQQALGQGPQFIFQYYREEENGRGNFPPRFSGLQFPNYSSELNVNALELDDSALYLCASSFHGAWATEAFFGQGTRLTVV.

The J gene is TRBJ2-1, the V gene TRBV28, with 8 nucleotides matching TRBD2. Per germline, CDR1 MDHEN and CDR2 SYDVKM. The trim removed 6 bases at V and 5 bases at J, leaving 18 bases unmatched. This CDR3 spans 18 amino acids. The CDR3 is CASSSTWGSSGSHNEQFF. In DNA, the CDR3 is TGTGCCAGCAGCTCCACTTGGGGCTCGAGCGGGAGTCACAATGAGCAGTTCTTC.

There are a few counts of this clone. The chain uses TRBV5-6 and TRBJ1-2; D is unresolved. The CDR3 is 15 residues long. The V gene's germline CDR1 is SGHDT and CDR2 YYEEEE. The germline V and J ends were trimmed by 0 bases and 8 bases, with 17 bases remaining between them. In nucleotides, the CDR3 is TGTGCCAGCAGCTTGGAGGGCGGGTATCGGCTCGGCTACACCTTC. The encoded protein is CASSLEGGYRLGYTF.

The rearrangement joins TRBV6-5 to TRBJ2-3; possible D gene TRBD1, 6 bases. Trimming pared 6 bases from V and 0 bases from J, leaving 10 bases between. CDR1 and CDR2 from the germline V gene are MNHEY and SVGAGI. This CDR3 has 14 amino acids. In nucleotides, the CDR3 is TGTGCCAGCAGCCAGGGGTTTAGCACAGATACGCAGTATTTT. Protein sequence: CASSQGFSTDTQYF.

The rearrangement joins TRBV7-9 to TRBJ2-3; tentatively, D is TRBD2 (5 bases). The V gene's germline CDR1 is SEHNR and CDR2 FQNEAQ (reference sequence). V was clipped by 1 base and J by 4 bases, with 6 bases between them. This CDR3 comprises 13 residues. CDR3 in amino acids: CASSLGGADTQYF. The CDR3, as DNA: TGTGCCAGCAGCTTAGGGGGAGCAGATACGCAGTATTTT. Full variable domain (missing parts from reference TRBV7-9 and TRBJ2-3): DTGVSQNPRHKITKRGQNVTFRCDPISEHNRLYWYRQTLGQGPEFLTYFQNEAQLEKSRLLSDRFSAERPKGSFSTLEIQRTEQGDSAMYLCASSLGGADTQYFGPGTRLTVL.

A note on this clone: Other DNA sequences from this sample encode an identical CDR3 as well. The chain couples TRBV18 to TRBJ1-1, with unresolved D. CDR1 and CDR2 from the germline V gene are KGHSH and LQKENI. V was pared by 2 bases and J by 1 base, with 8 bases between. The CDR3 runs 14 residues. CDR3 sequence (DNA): TGTGCCAGCTCACCAACAAGAGGGAACACTGAAGCTTTCTTT. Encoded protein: CASSPTRGNTEAFF.

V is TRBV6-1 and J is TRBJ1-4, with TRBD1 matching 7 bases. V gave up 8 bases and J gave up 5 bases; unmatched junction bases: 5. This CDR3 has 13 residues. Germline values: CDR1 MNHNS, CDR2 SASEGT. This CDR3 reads CASEGTANEKLFF. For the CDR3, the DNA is TGTGCCAGCGAAGGGACAGCAAATGAAAAACTGTTTTTT.

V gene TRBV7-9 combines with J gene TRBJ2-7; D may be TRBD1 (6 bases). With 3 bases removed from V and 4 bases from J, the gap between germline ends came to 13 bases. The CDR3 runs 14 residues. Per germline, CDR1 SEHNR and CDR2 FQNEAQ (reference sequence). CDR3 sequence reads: CASSFMGAVYEQYF. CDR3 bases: TGTGCCAGCAGCTTTATGGGGGCCGTGTACGAGCAGTACTTC.

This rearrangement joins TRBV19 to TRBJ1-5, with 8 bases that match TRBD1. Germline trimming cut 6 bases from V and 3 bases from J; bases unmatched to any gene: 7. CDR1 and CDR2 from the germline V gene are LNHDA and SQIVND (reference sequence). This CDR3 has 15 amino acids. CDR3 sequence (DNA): TGTGCCAGTAGCCACTCGACAGGGGTCAATCAGCCCCAGCATTTT. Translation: CASSHSTGVNQPQHF.

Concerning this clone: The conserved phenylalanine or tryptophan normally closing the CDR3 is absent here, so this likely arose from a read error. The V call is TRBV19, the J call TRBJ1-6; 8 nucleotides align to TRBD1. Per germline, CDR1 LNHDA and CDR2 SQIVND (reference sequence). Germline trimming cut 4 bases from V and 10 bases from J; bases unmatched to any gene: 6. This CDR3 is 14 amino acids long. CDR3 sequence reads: CASSRGQVNSPLHV. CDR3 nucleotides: TGTGCCAGTAGTAGGGGACAGGTTAACTCACCCCTCCACGTT.

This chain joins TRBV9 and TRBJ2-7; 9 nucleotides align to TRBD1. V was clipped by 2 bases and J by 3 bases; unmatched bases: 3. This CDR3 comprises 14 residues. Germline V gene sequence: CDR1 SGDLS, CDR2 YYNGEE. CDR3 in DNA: TGTGCCAGCAGCGTGGGACAGGGCATCTACGAGCAGTACTTC. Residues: CASSVGQGIYEQYF.

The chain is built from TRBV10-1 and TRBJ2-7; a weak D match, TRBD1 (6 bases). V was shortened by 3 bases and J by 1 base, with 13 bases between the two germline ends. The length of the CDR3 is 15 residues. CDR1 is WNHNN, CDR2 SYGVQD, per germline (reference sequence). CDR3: CASSDGLGASYEQYF. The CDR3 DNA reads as TGCGCCAGCAGTGATGGGTTGGGGGCATCCTACGAGCAGTACTTC.

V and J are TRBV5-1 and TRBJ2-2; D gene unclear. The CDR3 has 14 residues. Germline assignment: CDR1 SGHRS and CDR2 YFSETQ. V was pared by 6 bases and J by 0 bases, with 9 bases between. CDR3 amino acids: CASTPAANTGELFF. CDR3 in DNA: TGCGCCAGCACCCCGGCGGCGAACACCGGGGAGCTGTTTTTT.

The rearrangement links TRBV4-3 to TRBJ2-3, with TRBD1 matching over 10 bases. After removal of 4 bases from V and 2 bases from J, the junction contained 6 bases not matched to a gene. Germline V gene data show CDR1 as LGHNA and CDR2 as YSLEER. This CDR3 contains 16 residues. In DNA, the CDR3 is TGCGCCAGCAGCCCGACAGGGGGCTTCCTCACAGATACGCAGTATTTT. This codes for CASSPTGGFLTDTQYF.

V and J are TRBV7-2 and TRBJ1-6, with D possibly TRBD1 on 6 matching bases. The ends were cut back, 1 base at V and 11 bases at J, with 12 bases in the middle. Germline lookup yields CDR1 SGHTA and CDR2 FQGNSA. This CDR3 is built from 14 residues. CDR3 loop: CASSLELQGTPLHF. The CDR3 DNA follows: TGTGCCAGCAGCTTAGAGCTTCAGGGGACACCCCTCCACTTT.

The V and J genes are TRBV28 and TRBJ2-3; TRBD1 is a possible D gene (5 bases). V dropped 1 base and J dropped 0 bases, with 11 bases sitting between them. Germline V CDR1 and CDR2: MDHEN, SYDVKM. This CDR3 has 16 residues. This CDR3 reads CASSLSSGASTDTQYF. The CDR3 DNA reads TGTGCCAGCAGTTTATCTAGTGGGGCTAGCACAGATACGCAGTATTTT.

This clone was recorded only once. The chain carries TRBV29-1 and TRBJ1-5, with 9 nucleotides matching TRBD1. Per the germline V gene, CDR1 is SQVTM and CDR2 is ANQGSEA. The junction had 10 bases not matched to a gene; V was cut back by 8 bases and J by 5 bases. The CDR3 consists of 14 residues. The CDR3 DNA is TGCAGCTTTTCACAGGGGGCAAGCGATCAGCCCCAGCATTTT. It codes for CSFSQGASDQPQHF.

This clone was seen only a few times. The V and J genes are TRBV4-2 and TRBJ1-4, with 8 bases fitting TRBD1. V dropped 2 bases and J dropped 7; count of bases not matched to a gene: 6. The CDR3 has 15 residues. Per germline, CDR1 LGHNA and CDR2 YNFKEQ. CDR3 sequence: CASSQTGQGGEKLFF. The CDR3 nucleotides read TGTGCCAGCAGCCAAACCGGACAGGGTGGTGAAAAACTGTTTTTT.

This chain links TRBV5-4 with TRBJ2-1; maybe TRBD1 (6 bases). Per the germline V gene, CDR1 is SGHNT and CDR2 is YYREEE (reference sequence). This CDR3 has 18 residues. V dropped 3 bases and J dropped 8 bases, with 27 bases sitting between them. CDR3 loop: CASSWGRQRIAPWDEQFF. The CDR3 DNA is TGTGCCAGCAGCTGGGGGCGTCAGCGAATAGCTCCTTGGGATGAGCAGTTCTTC.

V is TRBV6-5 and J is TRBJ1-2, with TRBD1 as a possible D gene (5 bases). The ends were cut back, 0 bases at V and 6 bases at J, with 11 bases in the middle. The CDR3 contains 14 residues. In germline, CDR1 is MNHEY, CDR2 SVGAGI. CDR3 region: CASSYSGGGDGYTF. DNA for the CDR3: TGTGCCAGCAGTTACTCGGGGGGAGGCGATGGCTACACCTTC.

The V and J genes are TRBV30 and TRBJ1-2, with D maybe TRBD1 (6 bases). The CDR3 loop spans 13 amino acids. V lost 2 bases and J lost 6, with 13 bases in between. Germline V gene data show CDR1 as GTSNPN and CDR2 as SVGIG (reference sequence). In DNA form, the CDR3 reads TGTGCCTGGAGTCCGGGGGGCAGAGATGGCTACACCTTC. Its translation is CAWSPGGRDGYTF. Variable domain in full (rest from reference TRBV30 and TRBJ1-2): SQTIHQWPATLVQPVGSPLSLECTVEGTSNPNLYWYRQAAGRGLQLLFYSVGIGQISSEVPQNLSASRPQDRQFILSSKKLLLSDSGFYLCAWSPGGRDGYTFGSGTRLTVV.